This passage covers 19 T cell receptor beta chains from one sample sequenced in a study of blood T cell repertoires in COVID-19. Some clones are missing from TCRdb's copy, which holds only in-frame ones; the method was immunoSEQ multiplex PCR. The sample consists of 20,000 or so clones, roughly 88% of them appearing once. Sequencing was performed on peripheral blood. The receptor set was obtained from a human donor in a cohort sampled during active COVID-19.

The CDR3 bases are TGTGCCAGCAGACCTACTAGCGGGAAAACGCAGTTCTTC. Translating gives CASRPTSGKTQFF. V and J are TRBV12-3 or TRBV12-4 and TRBJ2-1; 10 positions agree with TRBD2. This CDR3 comprises 13 residues. The junction had 8 bases not matched to a gene; V was cut back by 6 bases and J by 12 bases.

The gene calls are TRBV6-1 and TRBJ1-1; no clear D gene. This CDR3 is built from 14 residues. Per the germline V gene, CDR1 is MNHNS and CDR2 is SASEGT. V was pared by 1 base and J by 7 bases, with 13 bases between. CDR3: CASSEGWVGVEAFF. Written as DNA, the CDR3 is TGTGCCAGCAGTGAAGGGTGGGTCGGAGTTGAAGCTTTCTTT.

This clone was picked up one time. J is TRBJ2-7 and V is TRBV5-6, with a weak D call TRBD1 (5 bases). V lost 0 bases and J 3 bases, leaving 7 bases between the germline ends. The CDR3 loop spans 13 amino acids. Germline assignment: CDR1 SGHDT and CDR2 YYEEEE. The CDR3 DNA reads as TGTGCCAGCAGCTTGGGACAGAACTACGAGCAGTACTTC. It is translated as CASSLGQNYEQYF.

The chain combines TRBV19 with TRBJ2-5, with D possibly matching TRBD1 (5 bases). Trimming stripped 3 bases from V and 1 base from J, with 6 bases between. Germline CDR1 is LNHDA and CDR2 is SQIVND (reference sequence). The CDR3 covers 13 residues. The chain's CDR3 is CASSMTAQETQYF. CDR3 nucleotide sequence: TGTGCCAGTAGTATGACAGCCCAAGAGACCCAGTACTTC.

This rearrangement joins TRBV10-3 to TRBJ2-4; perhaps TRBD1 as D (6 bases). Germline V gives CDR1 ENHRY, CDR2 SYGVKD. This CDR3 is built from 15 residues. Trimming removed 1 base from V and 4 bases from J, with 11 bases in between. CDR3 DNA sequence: TGTGCCATCAGTGAGTGGGGACAATATAAAAACATTCAGTACTTC. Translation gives CAISEWGQYKNIQYF.

The CDR3 region has the DNA TGCGCCAGCAGCCCGGAGTACGGGACCGGGGAGCTGTTTTTT. It specifies CASSPEYGTGELFF. The chain is built from TRBV5-1 and TRBJ2-2, with D unresolved. The CDR3 runs 14 residues. The V gene lost 4 bases and the J gene lost 5 bases, with 12 bases spanning the gap. The germline V gene encodes CDR1 SGHRS and CDR2 YFSETQ.

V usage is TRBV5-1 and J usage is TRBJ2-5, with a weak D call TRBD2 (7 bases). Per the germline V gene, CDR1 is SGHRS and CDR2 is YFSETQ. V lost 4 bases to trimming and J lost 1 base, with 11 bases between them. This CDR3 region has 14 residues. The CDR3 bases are TGCGCCAGCAGCCAAGGGGGGGGCCAAGAGACCCAGTACTTC. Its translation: CASSQGGGQETQYF.

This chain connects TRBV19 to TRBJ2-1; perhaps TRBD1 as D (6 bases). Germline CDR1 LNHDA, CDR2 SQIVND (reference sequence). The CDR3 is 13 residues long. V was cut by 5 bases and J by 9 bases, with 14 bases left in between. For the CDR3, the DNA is TGTGCCAGTAGTTCCCAGGGGTCGGCTGAGCAGTTCTTC. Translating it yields CASSSQGSAEQFF. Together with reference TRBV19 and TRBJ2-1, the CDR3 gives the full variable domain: DGGITQSPKYLFRKEGQNVTLSCEQNLNHDAMYWYRQDPGQGLRLIYYSQIVNDFQKGDIAEGYSVSREKKESFPLTVTSAQKNPTAFYLCASSSQGSAEQFFGPGTRLTVL.

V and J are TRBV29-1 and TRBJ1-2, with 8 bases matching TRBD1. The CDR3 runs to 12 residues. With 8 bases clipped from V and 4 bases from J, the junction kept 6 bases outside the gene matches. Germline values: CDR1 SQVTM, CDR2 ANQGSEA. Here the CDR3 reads CSSYRGIYGYTF. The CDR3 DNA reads TGCAGCTCCTACAGGGGGATCTATGGCTACACCTTC. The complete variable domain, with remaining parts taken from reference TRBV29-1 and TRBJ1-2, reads SAVISQKPSRDICQRGTSLTIQCQVDSQVTMMFWYRQQPGQSLTLIATANQGSEATYESGFVIDKFPISRPNLTFSTLTVSNMSPEDSSIYLCSSYRGIYGYTFGSGTRLTVV.

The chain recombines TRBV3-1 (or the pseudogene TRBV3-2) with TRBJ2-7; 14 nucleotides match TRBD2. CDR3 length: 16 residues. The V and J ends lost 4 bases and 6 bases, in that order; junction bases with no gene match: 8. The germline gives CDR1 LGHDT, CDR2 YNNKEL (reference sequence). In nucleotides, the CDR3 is TGTGCCAGCAGCCGCATGCCCGGGACTAGCGGGGGCGAGCAGTACTTC. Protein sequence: CASSRMPGTSGGEQYF.

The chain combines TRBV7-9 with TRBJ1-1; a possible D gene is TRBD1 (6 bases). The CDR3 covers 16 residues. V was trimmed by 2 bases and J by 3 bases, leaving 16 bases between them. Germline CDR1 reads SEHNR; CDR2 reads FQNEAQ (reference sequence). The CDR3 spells CASSLRLTGTDTEAFF. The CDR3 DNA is TGTGCCAGCAGCTTACGTCTTACAGGGACGGACACTGAAGCTTTCTTT.

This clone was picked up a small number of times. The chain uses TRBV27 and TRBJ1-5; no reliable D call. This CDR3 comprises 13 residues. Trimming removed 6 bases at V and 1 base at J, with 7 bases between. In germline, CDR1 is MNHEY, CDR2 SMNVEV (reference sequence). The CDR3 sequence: CASRQMSNQPQHF. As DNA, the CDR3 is TGTGCCAGCAGGCAGATGAGCAATCAGCCCCAGCATTTT.

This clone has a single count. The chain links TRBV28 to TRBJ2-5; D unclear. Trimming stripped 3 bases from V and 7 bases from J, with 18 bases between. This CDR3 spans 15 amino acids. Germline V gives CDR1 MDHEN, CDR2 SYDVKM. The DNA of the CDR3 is TGTGCCAGCAGTTTGCCCAGAGTTCCCCTAGGGACCCAGTACTTC. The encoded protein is CASSLPRVPLGTQYF.

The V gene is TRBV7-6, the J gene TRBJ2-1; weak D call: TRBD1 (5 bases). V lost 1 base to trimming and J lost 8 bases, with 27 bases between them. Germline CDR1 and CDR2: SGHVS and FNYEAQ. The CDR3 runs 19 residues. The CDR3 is CASSLEGAGALSMSDEQFF. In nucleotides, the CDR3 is TGTGCCAGCAGCTTAGAAGGGGCAGGTGCCCTGTCAATGAGCGATGAGCAGTTCTTC.

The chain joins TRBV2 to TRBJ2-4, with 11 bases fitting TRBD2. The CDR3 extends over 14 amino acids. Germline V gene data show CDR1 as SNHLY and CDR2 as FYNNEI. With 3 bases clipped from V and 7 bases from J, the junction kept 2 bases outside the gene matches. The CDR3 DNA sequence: TGTGCCAGCAGTGAGACTAGCGGGAAGAACATTCAGTACTTC. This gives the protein CASSETSGKNIQYF.

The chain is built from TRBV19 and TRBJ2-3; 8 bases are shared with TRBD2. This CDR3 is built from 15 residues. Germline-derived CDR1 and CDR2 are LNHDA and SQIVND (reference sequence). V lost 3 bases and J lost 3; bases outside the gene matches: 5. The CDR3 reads CASSIVLAVTDTQYF. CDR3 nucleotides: TGTGCCAGTAGTATTGTACTAGCGGTAACAGATACGCAGTATTTT.

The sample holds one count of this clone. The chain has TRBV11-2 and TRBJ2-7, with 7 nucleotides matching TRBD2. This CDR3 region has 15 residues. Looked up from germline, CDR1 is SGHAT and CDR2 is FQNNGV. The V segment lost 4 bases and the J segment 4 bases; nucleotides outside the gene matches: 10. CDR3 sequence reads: CASSSIGGRWYEQYF. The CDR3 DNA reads TGTGCCAGCAGCTCAATAGGCGGGAGATGGTACGAGCAGTACTTC.

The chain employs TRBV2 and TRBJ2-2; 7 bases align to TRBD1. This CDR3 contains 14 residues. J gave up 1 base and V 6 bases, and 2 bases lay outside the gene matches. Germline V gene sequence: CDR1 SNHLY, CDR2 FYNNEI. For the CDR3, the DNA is TGTGCCAGCAGGCGACAGGGGAACACCGGGGAGCTGTTTTTT. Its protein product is CASRRQGNTGELFF.

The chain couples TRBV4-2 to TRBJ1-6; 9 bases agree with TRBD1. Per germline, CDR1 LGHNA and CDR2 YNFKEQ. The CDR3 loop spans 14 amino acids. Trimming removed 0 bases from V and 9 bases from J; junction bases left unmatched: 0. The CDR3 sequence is CASSQEDRGSPLHF. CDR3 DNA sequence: TGTGCCAGCAGCCAAGAGGACAGGGGTTCACCCCTCCACTTT.